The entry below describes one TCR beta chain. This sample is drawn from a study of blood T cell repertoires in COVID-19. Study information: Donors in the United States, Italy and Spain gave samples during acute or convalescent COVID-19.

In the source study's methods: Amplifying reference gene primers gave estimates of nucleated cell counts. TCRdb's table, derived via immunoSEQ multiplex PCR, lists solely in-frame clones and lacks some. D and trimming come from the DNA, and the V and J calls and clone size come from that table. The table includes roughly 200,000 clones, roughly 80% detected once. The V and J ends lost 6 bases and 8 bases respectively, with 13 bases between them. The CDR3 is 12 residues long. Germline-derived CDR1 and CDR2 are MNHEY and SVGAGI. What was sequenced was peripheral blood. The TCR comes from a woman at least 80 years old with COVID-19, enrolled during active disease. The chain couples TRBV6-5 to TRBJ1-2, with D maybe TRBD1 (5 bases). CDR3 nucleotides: TGTGCCAGCAGGATGACAGAGGAGGGCTACACCTTC. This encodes CASRMTEEGYTF.